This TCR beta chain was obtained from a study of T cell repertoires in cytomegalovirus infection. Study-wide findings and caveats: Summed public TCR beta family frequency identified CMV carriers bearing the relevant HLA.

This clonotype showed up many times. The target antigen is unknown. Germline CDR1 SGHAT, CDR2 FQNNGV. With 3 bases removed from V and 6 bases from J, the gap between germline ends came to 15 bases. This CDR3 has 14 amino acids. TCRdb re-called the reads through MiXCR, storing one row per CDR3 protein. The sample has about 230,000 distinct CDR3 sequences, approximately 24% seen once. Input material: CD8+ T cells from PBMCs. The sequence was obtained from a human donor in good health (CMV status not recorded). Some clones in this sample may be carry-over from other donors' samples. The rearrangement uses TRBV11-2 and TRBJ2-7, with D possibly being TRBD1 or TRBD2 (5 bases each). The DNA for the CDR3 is TGTGCCAGCAGCTTGGGTTTCGGGACCCGCGAGCAGTACTTC. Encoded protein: CASSLGFGTREQYF.